This T cell receptor (beta chain) was recorded in a study of T cell repertoires in cytomegalovirus infection. Background on the study: Based on public TCR beta signatures, there were indications of CMV infection and of a matching HLA type. General study findings and limits: Across the ex vivo response, the dominant clonotypes were HLA-C-restricted CMV-specific TCR beta clonotypes. Summed frequency of shared TCR beta families picked out CMV carriers who also had the relevant HLA.

TCRdb called the reads again in MiXCR, with one record for every CDR3 protein. The sample yields 150,000 or so distinct CDR3 sequences, over 15% seen once. Within the sample, this clonotype is medium-sized. The antigen is undetermined. Sequenced: CD8+ T cells from PBMCs. This TCR was recovered from a human donor in good health (CMV status not recorded). Some clones in this sample may be carry-over from other donors' samples.

Here the CDR3 reads CASSPRGDGSGSKNIQYF. The CDR3 DNA reads TGTGCCAGCAGCCCGAGGGGTGATGGTAGCGGGAGCAAAAACATTCAGTACTTC. V is TRBV7-2 and J is TRBJ2-4, with 9 bases matching TRBD2. The trim removed 5 bases at V and 3 bases at J, leaving 14 bases unmatched. This CDR3 spans 18 amino acids. CDR1 is SGHTA and CDR2 is FQGNSA in the germline V gene.